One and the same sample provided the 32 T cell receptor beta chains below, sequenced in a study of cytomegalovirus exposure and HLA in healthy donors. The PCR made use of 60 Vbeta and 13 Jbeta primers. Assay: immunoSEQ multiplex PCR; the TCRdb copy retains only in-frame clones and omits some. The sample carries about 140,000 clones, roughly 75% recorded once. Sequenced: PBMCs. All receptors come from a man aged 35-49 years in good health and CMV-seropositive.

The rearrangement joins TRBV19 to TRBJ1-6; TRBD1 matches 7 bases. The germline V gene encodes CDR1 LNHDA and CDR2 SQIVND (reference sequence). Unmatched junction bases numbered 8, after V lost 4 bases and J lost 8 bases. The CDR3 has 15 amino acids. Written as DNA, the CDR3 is TGTGCCAGTAGTACGGGAACAGGGGTTTATTCACCCCTCCACTTT. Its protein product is CASSTGTGVYSPLHF.

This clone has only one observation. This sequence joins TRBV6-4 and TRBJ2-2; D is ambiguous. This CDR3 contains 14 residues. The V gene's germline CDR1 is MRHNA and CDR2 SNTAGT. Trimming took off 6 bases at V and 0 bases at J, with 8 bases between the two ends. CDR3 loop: CASRRDSNTGELFF. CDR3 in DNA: TGTGCCAGCAGGAGAGATTCGAACACCGGGGAGCTGTTTTTT.

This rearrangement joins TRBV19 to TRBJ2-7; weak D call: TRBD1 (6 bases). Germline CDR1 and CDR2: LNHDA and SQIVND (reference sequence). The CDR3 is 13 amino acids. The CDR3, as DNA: TGTGCGTCCACCGGGACACCCTCCTACGAGCAGTACTTC. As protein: CASTGTPSYEQYF. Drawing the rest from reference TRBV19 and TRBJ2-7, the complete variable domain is DGGITQSPKYLFRKEGQNVTLSCEQNLNHDAMYWYRQDPGQGLRLIYYSQIVNDFQKGDIAEGYSVSREKKESFPLTVTSAQKNPTAFYLCASTGTPSYEQYFGPGTRLTVT.

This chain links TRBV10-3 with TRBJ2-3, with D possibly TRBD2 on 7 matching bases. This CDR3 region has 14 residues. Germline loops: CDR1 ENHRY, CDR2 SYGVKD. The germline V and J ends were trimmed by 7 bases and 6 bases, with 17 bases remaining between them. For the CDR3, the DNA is TGTGCCATCAATTTCCGGGGGGCAGGGGATACGCAGTATTTT. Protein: CAINFRGAGDTQYF.

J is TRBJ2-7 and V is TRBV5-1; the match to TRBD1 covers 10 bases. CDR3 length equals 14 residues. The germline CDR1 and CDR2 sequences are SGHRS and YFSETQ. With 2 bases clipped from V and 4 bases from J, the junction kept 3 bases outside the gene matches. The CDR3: CASSFGGQGYEQYF. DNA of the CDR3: TGCGCCAGCAGCTTTGGGGGACAGGGGTACGAGCAGTACTTC.

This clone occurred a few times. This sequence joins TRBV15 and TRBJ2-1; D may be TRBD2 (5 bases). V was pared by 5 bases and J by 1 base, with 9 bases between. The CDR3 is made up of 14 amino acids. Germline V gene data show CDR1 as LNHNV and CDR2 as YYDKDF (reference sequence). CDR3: CATSETTSYNEQFF. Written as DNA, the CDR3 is TGTGCCACCAGCGAGACTACTTCCTACAATGAGCAGTTCTTC. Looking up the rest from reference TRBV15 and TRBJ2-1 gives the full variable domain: DAMVIQNPRYQVTQFGKPVTLSCSQTLNHNVMYWYQQKSSQAPKLLFHYYDKDFNNEADTPDNFQSRRPNTSFCFLDIRSPGLGDTAMYLCATSETTSYNEQFFGPGTRLTVL.

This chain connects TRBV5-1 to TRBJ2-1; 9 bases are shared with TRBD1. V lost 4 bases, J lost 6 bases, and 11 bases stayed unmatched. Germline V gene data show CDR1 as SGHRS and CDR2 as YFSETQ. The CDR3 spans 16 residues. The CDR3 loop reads CASSPGPGQGPNEQFF. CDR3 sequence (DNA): TGCGCCAGCAGCCCGGGTCCGGGACAGGGACCCAATGAGCAGTTCTTC.

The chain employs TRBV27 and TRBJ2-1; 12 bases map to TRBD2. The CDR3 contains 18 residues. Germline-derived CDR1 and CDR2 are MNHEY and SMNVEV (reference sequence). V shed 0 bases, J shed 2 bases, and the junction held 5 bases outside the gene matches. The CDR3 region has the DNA TGTGCCAGCAGTTTATCTTCCCGACTAGCGGGGGCCTACAATGAGCAGTTCTTC. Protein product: CASSLSSRLAGAYNEQFF.

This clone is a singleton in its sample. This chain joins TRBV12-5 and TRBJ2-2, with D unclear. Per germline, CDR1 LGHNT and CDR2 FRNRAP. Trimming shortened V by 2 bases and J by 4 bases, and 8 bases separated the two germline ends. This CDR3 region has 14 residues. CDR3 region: CASGLLRVTGELFF. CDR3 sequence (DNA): TGTGCTAGTGGTTTGTTGAGAGTCACCGGGGAGCTGTTTTTT.

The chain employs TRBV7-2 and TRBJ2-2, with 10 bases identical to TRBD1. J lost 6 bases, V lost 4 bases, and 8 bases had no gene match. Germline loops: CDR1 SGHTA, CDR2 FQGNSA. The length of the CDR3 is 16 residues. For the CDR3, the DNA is TGTGCCAGCAGCTCGTACGGACAGGGGGGGGCCGGGGAGCTGTTTTTT. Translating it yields CASSSYGQGGAGELFF.

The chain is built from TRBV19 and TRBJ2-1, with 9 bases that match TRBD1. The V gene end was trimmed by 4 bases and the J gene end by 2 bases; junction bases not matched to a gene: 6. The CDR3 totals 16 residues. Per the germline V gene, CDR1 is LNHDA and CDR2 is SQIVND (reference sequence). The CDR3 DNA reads TGTGCCAGTAGTAACACAGGGGGCTCGGCCTACAATGAGCAGTTCTTC. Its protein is CASSNTGGSAYNEQFF.

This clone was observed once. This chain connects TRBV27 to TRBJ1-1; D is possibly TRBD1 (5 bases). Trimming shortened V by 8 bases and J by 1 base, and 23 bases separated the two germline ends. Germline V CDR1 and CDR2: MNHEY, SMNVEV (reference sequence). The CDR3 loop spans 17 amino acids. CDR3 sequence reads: CASPAGQGKAQNTEAFF. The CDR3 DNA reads TGTGCCAGCCCGGCCGGGCAGGGAAAGGCGCAGAACACTGAAGCTTTCTTT.

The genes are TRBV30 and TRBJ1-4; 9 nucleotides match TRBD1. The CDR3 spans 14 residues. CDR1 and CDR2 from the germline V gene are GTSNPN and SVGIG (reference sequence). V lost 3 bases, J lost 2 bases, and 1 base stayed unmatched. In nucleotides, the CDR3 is TGTGCCTGGAGCGGACAGGGGACTAATGAAAAACTGTTTTTT. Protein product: CAWSGQGTNEKLFF.

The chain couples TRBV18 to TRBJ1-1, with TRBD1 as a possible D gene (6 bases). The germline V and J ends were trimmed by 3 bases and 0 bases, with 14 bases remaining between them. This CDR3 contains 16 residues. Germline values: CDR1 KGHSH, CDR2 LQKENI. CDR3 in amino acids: CASSPTRQAMNTEAFF. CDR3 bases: TGTGCCAGCTCACCTACCCGACAGGCCATGAACACTGAAGCTTTCTTT.

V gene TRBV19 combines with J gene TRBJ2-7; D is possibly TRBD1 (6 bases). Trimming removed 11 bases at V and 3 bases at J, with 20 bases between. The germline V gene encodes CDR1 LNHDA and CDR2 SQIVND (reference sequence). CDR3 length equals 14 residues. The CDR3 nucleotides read TGTGCCTCCCGTCCCCGGGACAAGATCTACGAGCAGTACTTC. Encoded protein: CASRPRDKIYEQYF.

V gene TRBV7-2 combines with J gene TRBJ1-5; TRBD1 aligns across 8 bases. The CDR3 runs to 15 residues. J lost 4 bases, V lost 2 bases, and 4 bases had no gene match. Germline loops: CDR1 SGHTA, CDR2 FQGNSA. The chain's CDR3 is CASSLMTGVNQPQHF. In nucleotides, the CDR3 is TGTGCCAGCAGCTTAATGACAGGGGTGAATCAGCCCCAGCATTTT.

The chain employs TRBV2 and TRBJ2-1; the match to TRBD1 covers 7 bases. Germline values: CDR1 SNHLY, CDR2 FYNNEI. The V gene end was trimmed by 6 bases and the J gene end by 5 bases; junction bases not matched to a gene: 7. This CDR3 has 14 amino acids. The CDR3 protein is CASRATGSNNEQFF. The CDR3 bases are TGTGCCAGCAGGGCGACAGGGAGCAACAATGAGCAGTTCTTC.

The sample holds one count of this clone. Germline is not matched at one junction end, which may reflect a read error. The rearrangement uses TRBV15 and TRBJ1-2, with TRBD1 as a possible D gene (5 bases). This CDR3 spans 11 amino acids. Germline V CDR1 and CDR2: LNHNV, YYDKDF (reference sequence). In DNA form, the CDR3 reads TGCGGGGAGGGGACGAGGACTGGCTACACCTTC. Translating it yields CGEGTRTGYTF.

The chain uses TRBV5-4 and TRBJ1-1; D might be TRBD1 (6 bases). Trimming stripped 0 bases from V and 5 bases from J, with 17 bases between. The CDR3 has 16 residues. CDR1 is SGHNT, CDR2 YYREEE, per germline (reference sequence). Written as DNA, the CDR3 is TGTGCCAGCAGCTTGGCCATGTTGCGGGGGCGGACTGAAGCTTTCTTT. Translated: CASSLAMLRGRTEAFF.

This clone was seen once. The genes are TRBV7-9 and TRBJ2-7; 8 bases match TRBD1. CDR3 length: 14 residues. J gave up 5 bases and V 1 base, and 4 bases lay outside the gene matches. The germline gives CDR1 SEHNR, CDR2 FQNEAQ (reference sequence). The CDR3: CASSLGTGFHEQYF. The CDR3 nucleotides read TGTGCCAGCAGCTTAGGGACAGGGTTCCACGAGCAGTACTTC.

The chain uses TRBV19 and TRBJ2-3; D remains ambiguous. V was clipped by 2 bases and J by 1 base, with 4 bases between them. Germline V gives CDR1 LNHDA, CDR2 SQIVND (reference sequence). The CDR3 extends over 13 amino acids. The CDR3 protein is CASSILGTDTQYF. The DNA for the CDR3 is TGTGCCAGTAGTATATTAGGCACAGATACGCAGTATTTT.

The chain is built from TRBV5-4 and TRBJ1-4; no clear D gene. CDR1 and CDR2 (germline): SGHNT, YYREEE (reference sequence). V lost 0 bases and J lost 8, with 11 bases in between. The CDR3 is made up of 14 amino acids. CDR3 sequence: CASSLDSDREKLFF. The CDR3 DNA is TGTGCCAGCAGCTTGGACAGTGATAGGGAAAAACTGTTTTTT. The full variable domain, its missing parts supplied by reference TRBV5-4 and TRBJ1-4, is ETGVTQSPTHLIKTRGQQVTLRCSSQSGHNTVSWYQQALGQGPQFIFQYYREEENGRGNFPPRFSGLQFPNYSSELNVNALELDDSALYLCASSLDSDREKLFFGSGTQLSVL.

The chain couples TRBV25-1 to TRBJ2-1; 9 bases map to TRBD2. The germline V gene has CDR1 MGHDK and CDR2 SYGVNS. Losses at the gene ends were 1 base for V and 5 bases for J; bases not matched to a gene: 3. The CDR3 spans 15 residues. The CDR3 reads CASSELREGNNEQFF. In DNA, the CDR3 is TGTGCCAGCAGTGAATTGCGGGAGGGGAACAATGAGCAGTTCTTC.

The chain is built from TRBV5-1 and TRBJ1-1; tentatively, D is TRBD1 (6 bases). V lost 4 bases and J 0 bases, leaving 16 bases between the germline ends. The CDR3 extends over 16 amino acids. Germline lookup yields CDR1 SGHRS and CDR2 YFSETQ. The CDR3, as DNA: TGCGCCAGCAGCCTACGACAGGCGATCATGAACACTGAAGCTTTCTTT. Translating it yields CASSLRQAIMNTEAFF.

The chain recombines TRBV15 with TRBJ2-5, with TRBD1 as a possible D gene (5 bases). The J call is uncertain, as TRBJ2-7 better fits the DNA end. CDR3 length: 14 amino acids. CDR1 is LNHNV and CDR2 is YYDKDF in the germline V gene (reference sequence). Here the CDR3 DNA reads TGTGCCACCAGCAGAGATCGAGGACACTACGAGCAGTACTTC. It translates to CATSRDRGHYEQYF.

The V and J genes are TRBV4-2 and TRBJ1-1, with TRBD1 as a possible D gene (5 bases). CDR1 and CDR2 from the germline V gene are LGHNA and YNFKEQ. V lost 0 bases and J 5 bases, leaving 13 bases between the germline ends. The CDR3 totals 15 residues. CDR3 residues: CASSQELHRLTEAFF. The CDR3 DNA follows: TGTGCCAGCAGCCAAGAATTGCACAGGTTAACTGAAGCTTTCTTT.

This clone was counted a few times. The CDR3 coding sequence is TGTGCCAGTAGAAACAGGCAGGCCAACACTGAAGCTTTCTTT. This translates into CASRNRQANTEAFF. This chain connects TRBV19 to TRBJ1-1; possible D gene TRBD1, 5 bases. Germline CDR1 is LNHDA and CDR2 is SQIVND (reference sequence). CDR3 length: 14 residues. Trimming shortened V by 6 bases and J by 2 bases, and 13 bases separated the two germline ends.

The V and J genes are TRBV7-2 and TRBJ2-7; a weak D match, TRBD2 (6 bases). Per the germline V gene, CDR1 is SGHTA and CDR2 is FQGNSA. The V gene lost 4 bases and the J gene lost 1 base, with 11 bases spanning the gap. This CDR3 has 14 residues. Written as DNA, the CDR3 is TGTGCCAGCAGCTCTTACGGGGGATCCTACGAGCAGTACTTC. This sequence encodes CASSSYGGSYEQYF.

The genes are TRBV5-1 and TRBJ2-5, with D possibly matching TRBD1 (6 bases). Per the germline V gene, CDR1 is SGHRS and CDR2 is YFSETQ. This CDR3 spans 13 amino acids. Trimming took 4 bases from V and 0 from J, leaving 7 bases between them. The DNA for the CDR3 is TGCGCCAGCAGCAACAGGGACCAAGAGACCCAGTACTTC. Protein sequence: CASSNRDQETQYF.

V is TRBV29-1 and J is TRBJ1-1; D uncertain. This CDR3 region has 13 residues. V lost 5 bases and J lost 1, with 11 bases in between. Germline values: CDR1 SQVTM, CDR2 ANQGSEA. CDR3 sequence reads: CSVIRPENTEAFF. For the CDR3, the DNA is TGCAGCGTTATCAGGCCGGAGAACACTGAAGCTTTCTTT.

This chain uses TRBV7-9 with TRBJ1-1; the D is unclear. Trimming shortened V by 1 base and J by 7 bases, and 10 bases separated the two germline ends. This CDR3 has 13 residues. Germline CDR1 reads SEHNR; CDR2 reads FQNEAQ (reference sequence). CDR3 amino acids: CASSLGGSGEAFF. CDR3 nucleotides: TGTGCCAGCAGCTTAGGAGGGTCGGGTGAAGCTTTCTTT.

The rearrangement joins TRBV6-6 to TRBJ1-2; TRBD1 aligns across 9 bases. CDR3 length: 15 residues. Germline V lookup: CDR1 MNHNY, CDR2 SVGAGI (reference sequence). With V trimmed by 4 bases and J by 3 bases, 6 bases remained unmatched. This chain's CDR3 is CASSSQGQGDYGYTF. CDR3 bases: TGTGCCAGCAGTTCACAGGGACAGGGAGACTATGGCTACACCTTC.